This T cell receptor beta chain was recovered during a study of blood T cell repertoires in COVID-19. At the level of the study: The United States, Italy and Spain provided the acute and convalescent COVID-19 samples. Sources were T cells, B-cell-depleted T cells, or PBMCs; the material itself was cDNA or gDNA.

The Seattle patients joined while their infection was active and were tracked longitudinally afterward. Original data processing: Nucleated cell counts were estimated from reference gene primer amplification. Clones were sequenced by immunoSEQ multiplex PCR, and TCRdb holds only the in-frame ones, with some missing. V and J calls and clone size are as listed in that table; D and trimming were resolved from the DNA. The data show more than 350,000 clones, 89% seen once. Ten or more counts support this clone. Germline CDR1 and CDR2: LGHNT and FRNRAP. J was trimmed by 3 bases and V by 6 bases; bases with no gene match: 7. This CDR3 has 14 residues.

The origin of this receptor is a woman between 25 and 40 years old with COVID-19, enrolled during active disease. The sequencing sample was made of peripheral blood. The genes are TRBV12-5 and TRBJ2-5; 7 nucleotides line up with TRBD1. The CDR3 DNA is TGTGCTAGTGGACCCGGGACAGAAGAAGAGACCCAGTACTTC. It codes for CASGPGTEEETQYF.